This entry is about one TCR beta chain. The entry originates in a study of OX40 agonist ivuxolimab in advanced cancers. Study as a whole: The diagnoses of dose-escalation patients were hepatocellular carcinoma, melanoma, renal cell or head and neck cancer.

With 0 bases removed from V and 3 bases from J, the gap between germline ends came to 12 bases. Germline V CDR1 and CDR2: SGDLS, YYNGEE. The CDR3 loop spans 15 amino acids. Measured with immunoSEQ multiplex PCR; TCRdb has only the in-frame clones, and not every one. The repertoire holds over 25,000 clones, with around 84% as singletons. The V gene is TRBV9, the J gene TRBJ1-1, with unresolved D. The sequences come from CD4+ or CD8+ T cells sorted from blood, collected in a trial of the OX40 agonist ivuxolimab. The TCR originated in an adult with an advanced solid tumor such as melanoma, head and neck, liver or kidney cancer. This CDR3 is CASSVGSKWDTEAFF. The CDR3 DNA reads TGTGCCAGCAGCGTAGGGAGCAAATGGGACACTGAAGCTTTCTTT.